A single sample is the source of the 2 T cell receptor beta chains below, sequenced in a study of regulatory T cells in long-lasting Graves disease. The time point was: newly diagnosed GD, antithyroid drugs for less than 3 months. There was RNA extracted from PBMCs, and the TCR library was made from it. In building TCR beta libraries, iRepertoire HTBI primers were used together with Arm-PCR of CDR3 regions. TCRdb used MiXCR to reprocess the multiplex PCR reads, holding one entry per CDR3 protein. The sample holds roughly 510,000 distinct CDR3 sequences, roughly a sixth seen once. These same data were also listed under a study on T cells in Graves' hyperthyroidism and ophthalmopathy.

The sequencing here drew on peripheral blood mononuclear cells (PBMCs), taken at new diagnosis, from a patient treated with antithyroid drugs. Every receptor here comes from a man aged 18 to 35 with Graves disease.

A word on this clonotype: A much larger clone lies a single base off, so this may be a read error. The chain links TRBV6-5 to TRBJ2-2, with D perhaps matching TRBD2 (5 bases). Germline V gene data show CDR1 as MNHEY and CDR2 as SVGAGI. The CDR3 has 16 residues. Trimming took 3 bases from V and 6 from J, leaving 17 bases between them. Here the CDR3 DNA reads TGTGCCAGCAGTTATGGTGTGGGAGTCGGGGCCGGGGAGCTGTTTTTT. Translating gives CASSYGVGVGAGELFF.

This clonotype turned up a few times. The rearrangement joins TRBV14 to TRBJ2-1, with 13 bases aligning to TRBD2. With V trimmed by 2 bases and J by 8 bases, 6 bases remained unmatched. The CDR3 sequence is 16 residues long. Per germline, CDR1 SGHDN and CDR2 FVKESK. DNA for the CDR3: TGTGCCAGCAGCCAACCCGGGACTAGCGGGACCGATGAGCAGTTCTTC. It codes for CASSQPGTSGTDEQFF. The variable domain in full, with the rest retrieved from reference TRBV14 and TRBJ2-1, is EAGVTQFPSHSVIEKGQTVTLRCDPISGHDNLYWYRRVMGKEIKFLLHFVKESKQDESGMPNNRFLAERTGGTYSTLKVQPAELEDSGVYFCASSQPGTSGTDEQFFGPGTRLTVL.